This T cell receptor beta chain was profiled in a study of cytomegalovirus exposure and HLA in healthy donors. General study results and limits: One later analysis reportedly identified an Asian-associated ancestry cluster that showed fewer N-insertions than the roughly 700-donor mean. HLA restriction was apparent for most CMV-associated TCR beta chains in a later analysis. Reports described diagnosis of cytomegalovirus status by the classifier as highly specific and sensitive.

Donors showed nominal health when sampled, although they likely had unrecorded immune exposures. This clone has just one count. Its antigen is not identified. Germline CDR1 reads SEHNR; CDR2 reads FQNEAQ (reference sequence). CDR3 length: 13 residues. In the PCR, 60 Vbeta and 13 Jbeta primers were used. Produced via immunoSEQ multiplex PCR; TCRdb's table is partial and in-frame only. This table has around 57,000 clones, more than 70% appearing once. This TCR was recovered from a man aged 30 to 45 in good health and CMV-seropositive. V usage is TRBV7-9 and J usage is TRBJ2-7; D perhaps matches TRBD2 (7 bases). The sequencing input was PBMCs. The CDR3 DNA is TGTTCCATCCACATGGGGAGGGGGAACGAGCAGTACTTC. As protein: CSIHMGRGNEQYF.